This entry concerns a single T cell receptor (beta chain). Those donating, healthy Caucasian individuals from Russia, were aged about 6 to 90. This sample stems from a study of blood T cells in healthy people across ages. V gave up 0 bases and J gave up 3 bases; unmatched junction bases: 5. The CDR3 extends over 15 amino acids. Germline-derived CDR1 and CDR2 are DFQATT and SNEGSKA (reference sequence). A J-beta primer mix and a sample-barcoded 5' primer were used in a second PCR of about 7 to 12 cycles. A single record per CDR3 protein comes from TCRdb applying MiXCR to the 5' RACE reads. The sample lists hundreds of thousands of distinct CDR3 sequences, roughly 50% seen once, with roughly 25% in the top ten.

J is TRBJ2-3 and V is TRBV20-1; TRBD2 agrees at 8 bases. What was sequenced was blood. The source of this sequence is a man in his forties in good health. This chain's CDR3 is CSARDLGLATDTQYF. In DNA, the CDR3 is TGCAGTGCTAGAGATCTTGGACTAGCAACAGATACGCAGTATTTT.